The clone carrying this T cell receptor beta chain was observed many times. A multiplex PCR containing 32 V primers and 13 J primers was used to amplify TCR beta CDR3. TCRdb itself ran the multiplex PCR reads through MiXCR, one entry per CDR3 protein. The sample includes some 9,300 distinct CDR3 sequences, roughly 30% of them seen just once. The sample comes from a study of immune heterogeneity within non-small cell lung tumors. There are 15 residues in the CDR3. Trimming removed 3 bases from V and 2 bases from J, with 11 bases in between. Germline V gene sequence: CDR1 LNHDA, CDR2 SQIVND (reference sequence). At approximately 600 ng per sample, bulk tumor genomic DNA provided the template. Biopsy collection occurred during surgery, with several far-apart biopsies per primary tumor. The patients were newly diagnosed with non-small cell lung cancer, had not been treated, and had curative surgery. Donors comprised surgical patients with newly diagnosed non-small cell lung cancer, operated on with curative intent.

The chain recombines TRBV19 with TRBJ1-5; D gene unclear. This TCR came from a man aged 60 to 75 with non-small cell lung cancer. Sequenced sample: lung tumor tissue. In DNA, the CDR3 is TGTGCCAGTAGTATCATACAGACTGGCAATCAGCCCCAGCATTTT. It specifies CASSIIQTGNQPQHF.